A selection of T cell receptor beta chains follows, all from one sample in a study of blood T cell repertoires in COVID-19. The method was immunoSEQ multiplex PCR; TCRdb's version includes in-frame clones alone and lacks a portion of them. Here the sample spans more than 70,000 clones, less than 90% being singletons. The sample taken for sequencing was peripheral blood. The receptors come from a man in his fifties or sixties with acute or convalescent COVID-19. Each CDR3 is given with its conserved first and last residue. D genes are given only for firm matches. A clone size is listed for some rows: how often the clone was seen (once, few, many), or a class if it is expanded.

abundance: NA
d_gene: TRBD2
v_gene: TRBV15
j_gene: TRBJ2-1
CDR3nt: TGTGCCACCAGCAGCCGACTAGCGGGACCGAACCCAAGCTCCTACAATGAGCAGTTCTTC
CDR3aa: CATSSRLAGPNPSSYNEQFF

abundance: NA
d_gene: TRBD1
v_gene: TRBV7-2
j_gene: TRBJ1-6
CDR3nt: TGTGCCAGCAGCTTACCCCGGGACAGACTTGTGAGTTCACCCCTCCACTTT
CDR3aa: CASSLPRDRLVSSPLHF

abundance: NA
d_gene: NA
v_gene: TRBV21-1
j_gene: TRBJ2-1
CDR3nt: TGTGCCAGCAGCAAAGCCCCAGGTAGCGGGGGTATCAATGAGCAGTTCTTC
CDR3aa: CASSKAPGSGGINEQFF

abundance: NA
d_gene: NA
v_gene: TRBV7-2
j_gene: TRBJ1-5
CDR3nt: TGTGCCAGCAGCTTAGCGGATCTCAGGCCTCATCAGCCCCAGCATTTT
CDR3aa: CASSLADLRPHQPQHF

abundance: once
d_gene: TRBD2
v_gene: TRBV5-1
j_gene: TRBJ2-7
CDR3nt: TGCGCCAGCAGCTGGGGACTAGCGGGAGGGCCCACTACGTACGAGCAGTACTTC
CDR3aa: CASSWGLAGGPTTYEQYF

abundance: once
d_gene: TRBD2
v_gene: TRBV11-3
j_gene: TRBJ2-1
CDR3nt: TGTGCCAGCAGCCCCGGTAGCGGGGGGTCCTACAATGAGCAGTTCTTC
CDR3aa: CASSPGSGGSYNEQFF

abundance: NA
d_gene: TRBD2
v_gene: TRBV9
j_gene: TRBJ2-3
CDR3nt: TGTGCCAGCAGCGTAGGCCCCCAGGGAGAGCGGGAGGGCCGGTATTTT
CDR3aa: CASSVGPQGEREGRYF

abundance: NA
d_gene: NA
v_gene: TRBV7-9
j_gene: TRBJ1-3
CDR3nt: TGTGCCAGCAGCTTAGGGAGACGGACACCTGGAAACACCATATATTTT
CDR3aa: CASSLGRRTPGNTIYF

abundance: NA
d_gene: NA
v_gene: TRBV27
j_gene: TRBJ1-5
CDR3nt: TGTGCCAGCAGGCCCCAAGGGACACGGCCCCAGCATTTT
CDR3aa: CASRPQGTRPQHF

abundance: NA
d_gene: TRBD2
v_gene: TRBV6-5
j_gene: TRBJ2-7
CDR3nt: TGTGCCAGCAGTTCCTTAGCGGGAGCGGGTTACGAGCAGTACTTC
CDR3aa: CASSSLAGAGYEQYF

abundance: NA
d_gene: NA
v_gene: TRBV7-2
j_gene: TRBJ1-4
CDR3nt: TGTGCCAGCAGCCACGACAGGATGAAGGGAAAACTGTTTTTT
CDR3aa: CASSHDRMKGKLFF

abundance: NA
d_gene: TRBD1
v_gene: TRBV7-9
j_gene: TRBJ1-4
CDR3nt: TGTGCCAGCAGCCCCGAGGGGGCTGGGGAAAAACTGTTTTTT
CDR3aa: CASSPEGAGEKLFF

abundance: NA
d_gene: NA
v_gene: TRBV5-1
j_gene: TRBJ2-7
CDR3nt: TGCGCCAGCAGCTTGCTCAGGGGAAGAGACGAGCAGTACTTC
CDR3aa: CASSLLRGRDEQYF

abundance: once
d_gene: TRBD2
v_gene: TRBV2
j_gene: TRBJ2-7
CDR3nt: TGTGCCAGCAGCCGGGCTAGCGGGAGCTACGAGCAGTACTTC
CDR3aa: CASSRASGSYEQYF

abundance: NA
d_gene: NA
v_gene: TRBV19
j_gene: TRBJ1-1
CDR3nt: TGTGCCAGTAGCCGTCTTGCGAGAGCCAACGCCTTT
CDR3aa: CASSRLARANAF

abundance: NA
d_gene: TRBD2
v_gene: TRBV11-2
j_gene: TRBJ2-7
CDR3nt: TGTGCCAGCAGTCGCACTAGCGGGAGGGACGTGCAGTACTTC
CDR3aa: CASSRTSGRDVQYF

abundance: once
d_gene: TRBD2
v_gene: TRBV2
j_gene: TRBJ2-7
CDR3nt: TGTGCCAGCAGGAGGGCCCACGCGGGAGTAAAGTACGAGCAGTACTTC
CDR3aa: CASRRAHAGVKYEQYF

abundance: NA
d_gene: TRBD1
v_gene: TRBV5-1
j_gene: TRBJ2-3
CDR3nt: TGCGCCAGCAGCTTCGGACCGGGACAGGGGGGCACAGATACGCAGTATTTT
CDR3aa: CASSFGPGQGGTDTQYF

abundance: NA
d_gene: NA
v_gene: TRBV24-1
j_gene: TRBJ2-1
CDR3nt: TGTGCCACCAGTGACTCCCAGGTCGGCGCTGAGCAGTTCTTC
CDR3aa: CATSDSQVGAEQFF

abundance: NA
d_gene: NA
v_gene: TRBV6-6
j_gene: TRBJ1-5
CDR3nt: TGTGCCAGCGGTCCGGGGGGTAGCAATCAGCCCCAGCATTTT
CDR3aa: CASGPGGSNQPQHF

abundance: NA
d_gene: NA
v_gene: TRBV5-1
j_gene: TRBJ1-2
CDR3nt: TGCGCCAGCAGCTTGGGCTCTACAGGATCTAACTATGGCTACACCTTC
CDR3aa: CASSLGSTGSNYGYTF

abundance: NA
d_gene: TRBD1
v_gene: TRBV10-1
j_gene: TRBJ1-1
CDR3nt: TGCGCCAGCAGCCCCGGGACAGGGAAGAACACTGAAGCTTTCTTT
CDR3aa: CASSPGTGKNTEAFF

abundance: NA
d_gene: NA
v_gene: TRBV16
j_gene: TRBJ2-7
CDR3nt: TGTGCCAGCAGCCAAAAAAGACAGATAGAGCAGTACTTC
CDR3aa: CASSQKRQIEQYF

abundance: NA
d_gene: NA
v_gene: TRBV7-8
j_gene: TRBJ2-1
CDR3nt: TGTGCCAGCAGCTTAGGCCACAGCTCCTACAATGAGCAGTTCTTC
CDR3aa: CASSLGHSSYNEQFF

abundance: NA
d_gene: TRBD1
v_gene: TRBV13
j_gene: TRBJ1-1
CDR3nt: TGTGCCAGCAGCTGGTACAGGGGCGGGACTGAAGCTTTCTTT
CDR3aa: CASSWYRGGTEAFF

abundance: NA
d_gene: NA
v_gene: TRBV6-5
j_gene: TRBJ2-7
CDR3nt: TGTGCCAGCAGTTACTCGAGTCGGTCTCGAGAGCAGTACTTC
CDR3aa: CASSYSSRSREQYF

abundance: NA
d_gene: NA
v_gene: TRBV11-2
j_gene: TRBJ1-1
CDR3nt: TGTGCCAGCAGCTCGCAGTCACAGGGCAACACTGAAGCTTTCTTT
CDR3aa: CASSSQSQGNTEAFF

abundance: NA
d_gene: TRBD2
v_gene: TRBV14
j_gene: TRBJ2-1
CDR3nt: TGTGCCAGCAGCCCAACCATCATAGCGGGGGGTCACAATGAGCAGTTCTTC
CDR3aa: CASSPTIIAGGHNEQFF

abundance: NA
d_gene: NA
v_gene: TRBV12-3/TRBV12-4
j_gene: TRBJ1-2
CDR3nt: TGTGCCAGCGGAGGGGCTAACTATGGCTACACCTTC
CDR3aa: CASGGANYGYTF

abundance: NA
d_gene: TRBD2
v_gene: TRBV19
j_gene: TRBJ2-2
CDR3nt: TGTGCCAGTAGTTTTAGCGGGGCAAACACCGGGGAGCTGTTTTTT
CDR3aa: CASSFSGANTGELFF

abundance: NA
d_gene: TRBD1
v_gene: TRBV4-1
j_gene: TRBJ2-5
CDR3nt: TGCGCCAGCAGCCAACCTGACAGGGGGACGACCCAGTACTTC
CDR3aa: CASSQPDRGTTQYF

abundance: NA
d_gene: TRBD1
v_gene: TRBV30
j_gene: TRBJ1-2
CDR3nt: TGTGCCTGGAGTGCAGGACAGGCCTTCTACACCTTC
CDR3aa: CAWSAGQAFYTF

abundance: NA
d_gene: NA
v_gene: TRBV11-2
j_gene: TRBJ1-5
CDR3nt: TGTGCCAGCAGCTTAGGTGGAGATCAGCCCCAGCATTTT
CDR3aa: CASSLGGDQPQHF

abundance: NA
d_gene: NA
v_gene: TRBV29-1
j_gene: TRBJ2-3
CDR3nt: TGCAGCGTTGTTGACGAAAGACTATACACAGATACGCAGTATTTT
CDR3aa: CSVVDERLYTDTQYF

abundance: NA
d_gene: TRBD1
v_gene: TRBV5-4
j_gene: TRBJ2-3
CDR3nt: TGTGCCAGCAGGCCCGACAGGGGCACAGATACGCAGTATTTT
CDR3aa: CASRPDRGTDTQYF

abundance: NA
d_gene: NA
v_gene: TRBV12-3/TRBV12-4
j_gene: TRBJ1-4
CDR3nt: TGTGCCAGCAAGCCGGGTCTTAATGAAAAACTGTTTTTT
CDR3aa: CASKPGLNEKLFF

abundance: NA
d_gene: TRBD1
v_gene: TRBV7-9
j_gene: TRBJ1-6
CDR3nt: TGTGCCAGCAGCTTAGGACAGGGGGTGGGTAATTCACCCCTCCACTTT
CDR3aa: CASSLGQGVGNSPLHF

abundance: few
d_gene: NA
v_gene: TRBV5-1
j_gene: TRBJ1-1
CDR3nt: TGCGCCAGCAGCTCAATGCCGGGCCGGGGCACTGAAGCTTTCTTT
CDR3aa: CASSSMPGRGTEAFF

abundance: NA
d_gene: NA
v_gene: TRBV7-8
j_gene: TRBJ1-5
CDR3nt: TGTGCCAGCAGCTTATCGACAGCAACAGCTTATAGCAATCAGCCCCAGCATTTT
CDR3aa: CASSLSTATAYSNQPQHF

abundance: few
d_gene: NA
v_gene: TRBV5-1
j_gene: TRBJ2-3
CDR3nt: TGCGCCAGCAGCTCGGGAACCACAGATACGCAGTATTTT
CDR3aa: CASSSGTTDTQYF

abundance: NA
d_gene: NA
v_gene: TRBV5-1
j_gene: TRBJ1-1
CDR3nt: TGCGCCAGCACCGCGCGTTCAGGGGTGAACACTGAAGCTTTCTTT
CDR3aa: CASTARSGVNTEAFF

abundance: NA
d_gene: NA
v_gene: TRBV19
j_gene: TRBJ1-1
CDR3nt: TGTGCCAGTAGGTGGGATGAACAGGGTCTGAACACTGAAGCTTTCTTT
CDR3aa: CASRWDEQGLNTEAFF

abundance: NA
d_gene: TRBD1
v_gene: TRBV30
j_gene: TRBJ1-6
CDR3nt: TGTGCCTGGAACCCGGGACAGAAAATTTCACCCCTCCACTTT
CDR3aa: CAWNPGQKISPLHF

abundance: NA
d_gene: TRBD1
v_gene: TRBV28
j_gene: TRBJ1-4
CDR3nt: TGTGCCAGTCATACTTCGGGACAGGATGAAAAACTGTTTTTT
CDR3aa: CASHTSGQDEKLFF

abundance: NA
d_gene: NA
v_gene: TRBV11-2
j_gene: TRBJ1-6
CDR3nt: TGTGCCAGCAGCACGACAGGCGGTCTGTATTCACCCCTCCACTTT
CDR3aa: CASSTTGGLYSPLHF